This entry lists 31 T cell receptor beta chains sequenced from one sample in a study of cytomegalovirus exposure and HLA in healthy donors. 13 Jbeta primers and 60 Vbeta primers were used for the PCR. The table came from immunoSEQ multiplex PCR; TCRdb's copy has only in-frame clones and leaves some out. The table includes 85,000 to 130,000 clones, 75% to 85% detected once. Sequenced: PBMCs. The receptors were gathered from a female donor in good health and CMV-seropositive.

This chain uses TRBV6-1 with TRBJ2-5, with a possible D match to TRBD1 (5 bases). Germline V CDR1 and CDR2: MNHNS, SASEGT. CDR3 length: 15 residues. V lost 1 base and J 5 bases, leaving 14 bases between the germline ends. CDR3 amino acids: CASSEGARDVETQYF. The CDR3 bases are TGTGCCAGCAGTGAAGGTGCCAGGGATGTGGAGACCCAGTACTTC.

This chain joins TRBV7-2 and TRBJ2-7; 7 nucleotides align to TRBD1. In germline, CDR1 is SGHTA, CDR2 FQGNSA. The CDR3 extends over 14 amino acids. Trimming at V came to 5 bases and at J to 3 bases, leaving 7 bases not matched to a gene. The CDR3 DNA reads TGTGCCAGCAGCCACAGGGGTGGGGACTACGAGCAGTACTTC. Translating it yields CASSHRGGDYEQYF.

The CDR3 sequence: CASSQDRDRGGEQYF. The CDR3 region has the DNA TGCGCCAGCAGCCAAGATCGGGACAGGGGAGGCGAGCAGTACTTC. The chain is built from TRBV4-1 and TRBJ2-7, with 10 bases matching TRBD1. The germline V gene encodes CDR1 MGHRA and CDR2 YSYEKL. This CDR3 is built from 15 residues. Trimming cost V 0 bases and J 6 bases; bases outside gene matches: 5.

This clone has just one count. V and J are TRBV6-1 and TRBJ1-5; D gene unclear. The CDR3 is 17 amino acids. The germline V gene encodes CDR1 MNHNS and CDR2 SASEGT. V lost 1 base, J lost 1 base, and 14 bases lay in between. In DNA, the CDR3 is TGTGCCAGCAGTGAAGACCGAGCACAGTGGAGCAATCAGCCCCAGCATTTT. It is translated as CASSEDRAQWSNQPQHF.

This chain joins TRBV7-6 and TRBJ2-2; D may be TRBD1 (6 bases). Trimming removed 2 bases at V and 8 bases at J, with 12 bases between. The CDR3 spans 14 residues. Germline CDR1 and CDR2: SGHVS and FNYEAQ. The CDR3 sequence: CASSLLRGVGELFF. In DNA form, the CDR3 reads TGTGCCAGCAGCTTACTCAGGGGCGTAGGGGAGCTGTTTTTT.

The CDR3 loop is CASSPSTLGTGIRGANVLTF. The CDR3 DNA sequence: TGTGCCAGCAGCCCCTCAACCCTCGGGACAGGGATTCGTGGGGCCAACGTCCTGACTTTC. V gene TRBV13 combines with J gene TRBJ2-6, with 9 bases fitting TRBD1. Trimming at V came to 5 bases and at J to 3 bases, leaving 17 bases not matched to a gene. CDR3 length equals 20 residues. Germline CDR1 PRHDT, CDR2 FYEKMQ (reference sequence).

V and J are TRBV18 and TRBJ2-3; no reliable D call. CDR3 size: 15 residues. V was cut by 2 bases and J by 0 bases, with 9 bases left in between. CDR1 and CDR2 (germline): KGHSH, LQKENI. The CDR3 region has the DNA TGTGCCAGCTCACCATTCGGTTCTAGCACAGATACGCAGTATTTT. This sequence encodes CASSPFGSSTDTQYF.

CDR3 residues: CASSYRQGSSYEQYF. DNA for the CDR3: TGCGCCAGCAGCTATCGACAGGGGAGCTCCTACGAGCAGTACTTC. The chain joins TRBV4-1 to TRBJ2-7; 8 bases agree with TRBD1. V was clipped by 5 bases and J by 0 bases; unmatched bases: 6. The CDR3 runs to 15 residues. The V gene's germline CDR1 is MGHRA and CDR2 YSYEKL.

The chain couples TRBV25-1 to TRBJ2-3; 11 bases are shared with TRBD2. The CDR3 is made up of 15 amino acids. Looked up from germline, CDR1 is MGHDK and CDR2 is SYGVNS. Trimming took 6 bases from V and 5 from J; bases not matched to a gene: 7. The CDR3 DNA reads TGTGCCAGCAGGGCTAGCGGGGGGAGGAAAGATACGCAGTATTTT. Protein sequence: CASRASGGRKDTQYF.

CDR3 coding DNA: TGCGCCAGCAGCTCGGGTGGGGCAGGCACAGATACGCAGTATTTT. It translates to CASSSGGAGTDTQYF. V usage is TRBV5-1 and J usage is TRBJ2-3, with D possibly being TRBD1 (5 bases). The germline CDR1 and CDR2 sequences are SGHRS and YFSETQ. The V and J ends lost 3 bases and 1 base respectively, with 12 bases between them. The CDR3 has 15 residues.

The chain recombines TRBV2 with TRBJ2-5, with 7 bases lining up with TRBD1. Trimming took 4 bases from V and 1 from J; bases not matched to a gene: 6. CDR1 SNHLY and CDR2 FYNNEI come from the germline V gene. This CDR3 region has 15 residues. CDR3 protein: CASSASRQGQETQYF. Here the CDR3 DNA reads TGTGCCAGCAGTGCATCGAGACAGGGCCAAGAGACCCAGTACTTC.

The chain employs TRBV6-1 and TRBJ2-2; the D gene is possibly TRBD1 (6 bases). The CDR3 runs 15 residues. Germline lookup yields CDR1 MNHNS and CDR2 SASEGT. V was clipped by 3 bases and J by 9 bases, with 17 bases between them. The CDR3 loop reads CASSDTGRNRRELFF. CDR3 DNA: TGTGCCAGCAGTGATACAGGGCGAAATCGACGGGAGCTGTTTTTT.

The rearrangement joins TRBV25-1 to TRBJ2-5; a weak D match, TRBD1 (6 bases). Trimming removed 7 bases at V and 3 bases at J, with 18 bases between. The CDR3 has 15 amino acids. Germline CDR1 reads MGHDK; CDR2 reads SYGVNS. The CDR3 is CASTHPANREETQYF. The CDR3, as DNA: TGTGCCAGCACCCACCCAGCTAACAGGGAAGAGACCCAGTACTTC.

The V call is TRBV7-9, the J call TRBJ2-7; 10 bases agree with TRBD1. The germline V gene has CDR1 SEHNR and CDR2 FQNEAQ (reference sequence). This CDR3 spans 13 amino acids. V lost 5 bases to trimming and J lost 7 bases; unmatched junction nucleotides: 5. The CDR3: CASSPGTGEEQYF. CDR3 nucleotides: TGTGCCAGCAGCCCCGGGACAGGGGAGGAGCAGTACTTC.

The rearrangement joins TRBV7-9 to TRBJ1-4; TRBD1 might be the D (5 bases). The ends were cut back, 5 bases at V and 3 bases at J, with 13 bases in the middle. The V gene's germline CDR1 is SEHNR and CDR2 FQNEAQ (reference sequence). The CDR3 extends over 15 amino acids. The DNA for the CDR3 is TGTGCCAGCAGCCCCCGGGCAGGGTCTAATGAAAAACTGTTTTTT. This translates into CASSPRAGSNEKLFF.

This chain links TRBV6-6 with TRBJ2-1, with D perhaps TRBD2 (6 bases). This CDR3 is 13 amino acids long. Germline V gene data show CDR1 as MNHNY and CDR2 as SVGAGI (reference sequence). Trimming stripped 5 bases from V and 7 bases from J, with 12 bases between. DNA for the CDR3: TGTGCCAGCAGTCCCCACGGGGGAAATGAGCAGTTCTTC. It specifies CASSPHGGNEQFF.

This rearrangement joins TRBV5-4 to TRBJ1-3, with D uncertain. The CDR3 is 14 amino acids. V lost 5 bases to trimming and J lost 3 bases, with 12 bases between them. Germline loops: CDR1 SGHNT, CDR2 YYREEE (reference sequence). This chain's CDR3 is CASSYEKFGNTIYF. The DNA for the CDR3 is TGTGCCAGCAGTTATGAGAAATTTGGAAACACCATATATTTT. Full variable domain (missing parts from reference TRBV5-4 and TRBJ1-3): ETGVTQSPTHLIKTRGQQVTLRCSSQSGHNTVSWYQQALGQGPQFIFQYYREEENGRGNFPPRFSGLQFPNYSSELNVNALELDDSALYLCASSYEKFGNTIYFGEGSWLTVV.

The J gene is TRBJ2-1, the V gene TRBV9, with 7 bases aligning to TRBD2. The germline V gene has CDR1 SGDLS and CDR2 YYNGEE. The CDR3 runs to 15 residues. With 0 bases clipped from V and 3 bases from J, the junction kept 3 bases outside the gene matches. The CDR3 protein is CASSVDSGVYNEQFF. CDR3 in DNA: TGTGCCAGCAGCGTAGACAGCGGGGTCTACAATGAGCAGTTCTTC.

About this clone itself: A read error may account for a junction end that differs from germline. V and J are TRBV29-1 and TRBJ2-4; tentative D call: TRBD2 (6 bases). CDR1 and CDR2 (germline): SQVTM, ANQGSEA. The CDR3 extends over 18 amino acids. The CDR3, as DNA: TGCAGCGTGGCGAGCGGCGGGCAGGCCGAACTAGCCAAAAACAGTCAGTACTTC. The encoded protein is CSVASGGQAELAKNSQYF.

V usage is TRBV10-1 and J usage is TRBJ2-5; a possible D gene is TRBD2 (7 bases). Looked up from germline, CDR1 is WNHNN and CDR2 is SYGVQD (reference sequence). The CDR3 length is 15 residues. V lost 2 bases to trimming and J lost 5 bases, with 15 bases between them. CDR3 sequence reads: CASSERLGGPETQYF. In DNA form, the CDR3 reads TGCGCCAGCAGTGAGAGATTGGGGGGGCCTGAGACCCAGTACTTC.

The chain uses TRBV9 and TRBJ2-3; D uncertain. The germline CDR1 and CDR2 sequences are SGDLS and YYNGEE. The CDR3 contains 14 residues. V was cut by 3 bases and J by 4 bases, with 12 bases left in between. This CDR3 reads CASSALPGADTQYF. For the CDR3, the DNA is TGTGCCAGCAGCGCCCTCCCCGGAGCAGATACGCAGTATTTT. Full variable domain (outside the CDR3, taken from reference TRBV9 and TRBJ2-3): DSGVTQTPKHLITATGQRVTLRCSPRSGDLSVYWYQQSLDQGLQFLIQYYNGEERAKGNILERFSAQQFPDLHSELNLSSLELGDSALYFCASSALPGADTQYFGPGTRLTVL.

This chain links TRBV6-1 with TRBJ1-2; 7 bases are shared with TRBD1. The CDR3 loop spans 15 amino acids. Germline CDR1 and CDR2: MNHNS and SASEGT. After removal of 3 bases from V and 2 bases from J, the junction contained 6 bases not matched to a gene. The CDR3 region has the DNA TGTGCCAGCAGTGAGCCGACAGGGCCAAACTATGGCTACACCTTC. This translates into CASSEPTGPNYGYTF.

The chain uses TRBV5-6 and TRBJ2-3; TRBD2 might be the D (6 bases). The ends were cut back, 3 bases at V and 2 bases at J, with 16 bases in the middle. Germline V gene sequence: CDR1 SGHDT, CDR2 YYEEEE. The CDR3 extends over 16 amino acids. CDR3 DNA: TGTGCCAGCAGCTGGGGGGTGGGTACATCCACAGATACGCAGTATTTT. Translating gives CASSWGVGTSTDTQYF. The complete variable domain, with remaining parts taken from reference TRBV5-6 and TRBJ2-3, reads DAGVTQSPTHLIKTRGQQVTLRCSPKSGHDTVSWYQQALGQGPQFIFQYYEEEERQRGNFPDRFSGHQFPNYSSELNVNALLLGDSALYLCASSWGVGTSTDTQYFGPGTRLTVL.

In DNA, the CDR3 is TGTGCCAGCAGTGACGGAAGGGGGCAAGCGCAGCCCCAGCATTTT. Amino acids: CASSDGRGQAQPQHF. This chain joins TRBV6-6 and TRBJ1-5; 7 nucleotides align to TRBD1. Germline CDR1 and CDR2: MNHNY and SVGAGI (reference sequence). The CDR3 extends over 15 amino acids. V lost 5 bases and J lost 7; bases outside the gene matches: 11.

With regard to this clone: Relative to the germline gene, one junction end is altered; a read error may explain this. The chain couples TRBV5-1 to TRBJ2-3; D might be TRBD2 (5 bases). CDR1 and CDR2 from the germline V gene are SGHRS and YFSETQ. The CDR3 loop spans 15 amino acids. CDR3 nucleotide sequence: TGCGCCAGCAGTTTGGACGGTGACTATATCGATACGCAGTATTTT. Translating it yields CASSLDGDYIDTQYF.

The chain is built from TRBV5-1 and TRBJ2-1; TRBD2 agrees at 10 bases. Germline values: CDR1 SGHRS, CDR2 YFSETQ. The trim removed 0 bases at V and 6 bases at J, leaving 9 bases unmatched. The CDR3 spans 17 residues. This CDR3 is CASSLDPLAGVVNEQFF. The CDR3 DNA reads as TGCGCCAGCAGCTTGGATCCCCTAGCGGGAGTGGTCAATGAGCAGTTCTTC.

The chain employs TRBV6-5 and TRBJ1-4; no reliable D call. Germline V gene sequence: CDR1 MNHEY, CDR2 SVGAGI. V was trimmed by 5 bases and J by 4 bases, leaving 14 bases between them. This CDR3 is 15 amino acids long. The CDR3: CASSPERRHNEKLFF. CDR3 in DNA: TGTGCCAGCAGTCCCGAGCGGCGGCATAATGAAAAACTGTTTTTT.

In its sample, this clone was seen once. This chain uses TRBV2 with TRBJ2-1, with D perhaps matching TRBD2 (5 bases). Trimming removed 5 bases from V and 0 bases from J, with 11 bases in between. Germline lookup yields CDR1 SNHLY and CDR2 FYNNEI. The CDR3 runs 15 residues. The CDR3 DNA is TGTGCCAGCAGTCGGGATCGAAGCTCCTACAATGAGCAGTTCTTC. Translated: CASSRDRSSYNEQFF. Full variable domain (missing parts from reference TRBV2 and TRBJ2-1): EPEVTQTPSHQVTQMGQEVILRCVPISNHLYFYWYRQILGQKVEFLVSFYNNEISEKSEIFDDQFSVERPDGSNFTLKIRSTKLEDSAMYFCASSRDRSSYNEQFFGPGTRLTVL.

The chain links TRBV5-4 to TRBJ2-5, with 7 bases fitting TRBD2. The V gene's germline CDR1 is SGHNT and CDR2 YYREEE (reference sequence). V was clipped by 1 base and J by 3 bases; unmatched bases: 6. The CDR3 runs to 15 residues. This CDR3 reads CASSLSGGGEETQYF. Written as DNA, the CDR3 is TGTGCCAGCAGCTTGTCGGGCGGGGGAGAAGAGACCCAGTACTTC. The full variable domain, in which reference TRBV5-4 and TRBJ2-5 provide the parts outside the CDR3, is ETGVTQSPTHLIKTRGQQVTLRCSSQSGHNTVSWYQQALGQGPQFIFQYYREEENGRGNFPPRFSGLQFPNYSSELNVNALELDDSALYLCASSLSGGGEETQYFGPGTRLLVL.

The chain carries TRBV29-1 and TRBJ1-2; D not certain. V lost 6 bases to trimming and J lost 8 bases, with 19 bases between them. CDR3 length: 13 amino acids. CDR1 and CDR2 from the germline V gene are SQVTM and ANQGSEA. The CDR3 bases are TGCAGCGTCCCAGAGCGAGGGAGCCTGGGCTACACCTTC. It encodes CSVPERGSLGYTF.

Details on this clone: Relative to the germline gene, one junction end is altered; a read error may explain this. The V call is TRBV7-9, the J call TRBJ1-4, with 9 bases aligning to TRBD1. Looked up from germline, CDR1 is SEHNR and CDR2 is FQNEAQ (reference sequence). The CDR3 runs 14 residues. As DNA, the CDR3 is TGTGCCAGCAGCTTGAGGACAGGGGAAGAAAGACTGTTTTTT. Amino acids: CASSLRTGEERLFF.